This entry lists 32 T cell receptor beta chains sequenced from one sample in a study of identical twins. TCRdb re-derived calls from the 5' RACE reads in MiXCR, one entry per CDR3 protein. The data contain nearly 900,000 distinct CDR3 sequences, more than 9% of them singletons. The same sample was also studied in work on yellow fever vaccine responses in identical twins.

The sample was PBMCs. Every receptor here comes from a woman in her late teens or twenties in good health.

This clonotype was picked up many times. The chain has TRBV5-1 and TRBJ2-2; the D is unclear. V was pared by 2 bases and J by 4 bases, with 9 bases between. Per the germline V gene, CDR1 is SGHRS and CDR2 is YFSETQ. The CDR3 is 14 residues long. The CDR3: CASSLTGLTGELFF. The CDR3, as DNA: TGCGCCAGCAGCTTAACGGGCCTCACCGGGGAGCTGTTTTTT. The full variable domain, completed using reference TRBV5-1 and TRBJ2-2, is KAGVTQTPRYLIKTRGQQVTLSCSPISGHRSVSWYQQTPGQGLQFLFEYFSETQRNKGNFPGRFSGRQFSNSRSEMNVSTLELGDSALYLCASSLTGLTGELFFGEGSRLTVL.

This clonotype was seen more than once but under ten times. V and J are TRBV12-3 or TRBV12-4 and TRBJ2-1; tentative D call: TRBD2 (5 bases). This CDR3 has 16 amino acids. V was shortened by 3 bases and J by 2 bases, with 14 bases between the two germline ends. The CDR3 reads CASSFSLTAAYNEQFF. The CDR3 DNA is TGTGCCAGCAGTTTCTCTTTAACAGCGGCCTACAATGAGCAGTTCTTC.

This clonotype appeared many times. The gene calls are TRBV29-1 and TRBJ1-1; no clear D. The CDR3 loop spans 12 amino acids. The V gene's germline CDR1 is SQVTM and CDR2 ANQGSEA. Trimming removed 4 bases from V and 6 bases from J, with 12 bases in between. CDR3 in DNA: TGCAGCGTTGGCCCGGGGTTCGCTGAAGCTTTCTTT. Encoded protein: CSVGPGFAEAFF.

This clonotype has only a few counts. This chain joins TRBV4-2 and TRBJ2-5, with 16 positions matching TRBD2. Per the germline V gene, CDR1 is LGHNA and CDR2 is YNFKEQ. CDR3 length equals 18 residues. Trimming removed 0 bases from V and 2 bases from J; junction bases left unmatched: 3. CDR3 region: CASSQEGLAGGLQETQYF. The CDR3, as DNA: TGTGCCAGCAGCCAAGAGGGACTAGCGGGAGGGCTTCAAGAGACCCAGTACTTC.

In this sample, this clonotype turned up many times. The chain uses TRBV6-5 and TRBJ2-3, with TRBD1 identical over 7 bases. CDR3 length equals 12 residues. Germline V gene lookup returns CDR1 MNHEY and CDR2 SVGAGI. V dropped 5 bases and J dropped 6; count of bases not matched to a gene: 2. CDR3 nucleotide sequence: TGTGCCAGCAGTGTGACAGGGGATACGCAGTATTTT. The encoded protein is CASSVTGDTQYF.

This clonotype was seen a few times. The V and J genes are TRBV28 and TRBJ2-1, with D unresolved. The V end lost 4 bases, the J end lost 5 bases, and 18 bases lay between the germline ends. Germline CDR1 reads MDHEN; CDR2 reads SYDVKM. The CDR3 loop spans 16 amino acids. The CDR3 spells CASSYPPPTENNEQFF. CDR3 bases: TGTGCCAGCAGTTATCCCCCCCCGACGGAGAACAATGAGCAGTTCTTC.

There are a few counts of this clonotype. The genes are TRBV12-3 or TRBV12-4 and TRBJ2-3; TRBD1 matches 9 bases. V lost 8 bases to trimming and J lost 4 bases; unmatched junction nucleotides: 4. The CDR3 is 13 amino acids. This CDR3 is CASGGQGADTQYF. The CDR3 coding sequence is TGTGCCAGCGGGGGACAGGGCGCAGATACGCAGTATTTT.

This clonotype was observed a handful of times. This chain links TRBV20-1 with TRBJ2-5, with D perhaps TRBD1 (5 bases). Germline CDR1 reads DFQATT; CDR2 reads SNEGSKA (reference sequence). The CDR3 extends over 13 amino acids. CDR3 sequence reads: CSSPGRAQETQYF. In DNA form, the CDR3 reads TGCAGCTCCCCGGGCAGGGCTCAAGAGACCCAGTACTTC.

This clonotype was picked up a small number of times. The chain employs TRBV19 and TRBJ2-1; TRBD1 might be the D (6 bases). Germline-derived CDR1 and CDR2 are LNHDA and SQIVND (reference sequence). This CDR3 contains 17 residues. CDR3: CSQVRAYREGVSDEQFF. CDR3 DNA sequence: TGTTCCCAAGTGCGCGCTTACAGGGAAGGGGTATCCGATGAGCAGTTCTTC.

This clonotype turned up a few times. The J gene is TRBJ2-2, the V gene TRBV20-1; 9 bases fit TRBD1. The CDR3 covers 17 residues. With V trimmed by 8 bases and J by 6 bases, 19 bases remained unmatched. Per germline, CDR1 DFQATT and CDR2 SNEGSKA (reference sequence). The CDR3 loop reads CSSTPLPGQGIAGELFF. The CDR3 coding sequence is TGCAGTTCAACCCCATTACCGGGACAGGGTATTGCCGGGGAGCTGTTTTTT.

The table lists this clonotype with many counts. The CDR3 protein is CASSYDRNYEQYV. CDR3 nucleotide sequence: TGCGCCAGCAGCTATGACAGGAACTACGAGCAGTACGTC. The V and J genes are TRBV4-1 and TRBJ2-7; tentative D call: TRBD1 (6 bases). The CDR3 is 13 residues long. Trimming removed 5 bases at V and 3 bases at J, with 11 bases between. Per the germline V gene, CDR1 is MGHRA and CDR2 is YSYEKL.

This clonotype turned up a few times. The V gene is TRBV7-9, the J gene TRBJ2-1; D gene uncertain. Germline V gene lookup returns CDR1 SEHNR and CDR2 FQNEAQ (reference sequence). V was cut by 1 base and J by 0 bases, with 7 bases left in between. This CDR3 region has 15 residues. The CDR3 DNA follows: TGTGCCAGCAGCTTAGTATACCCCTCCTACAATGAGCAGTTCTTC. Translation: CASSLVYPSYNEQFF.

V gene TRBV28 combines with J gene TRBJ1-5; TRBD1 matches 9 bases. The germline gives CDR1 MDHEN, CDR2 SYDVKM. Trimming at V came to 2 bases and at J to 6 bases, leaving 8 bases not matched to a gene. This CDR3 has 16 residues. CDR3 loop: CASSLVGTGQFQPQHF. The CDR3 nucleotides read TGTGCCAGCAGTTTAGTTGGGACAGGGCAGTTTCAGCCCCAGCATTTT.

This clonotype was seen many times. Here the CDR3 reads CASSPVITRFGGTEAFF. CDR3 nucleotides: TGTGCCAGCAGTCCCGTAATTACCAGGTTTGGTGGCACTGAAGCTTTCTTT. The chain has TRBV12-3 or TRBV12-4 and TRBJ1-1; no clear D gene. The CDR3 totals 17 residues. Between the trimmed V and J ends, which lost 5 bases and 4 bases, there was a span of 23 bases.

This sequence joins TRBV29-1 and TRBJ1-5; tentative D call: TRBD1 (6 bases). Trimming left V 4 bases short and J 4 bases short, with 11 bases between. Germline assignment: CDR1 SQVTM and CDR2 ANQGSEA. The CDR3 is 13 residues long. CDR3 nucleotide sequence: TGCAGCGTTGCTCAGGGGTTGAATCAGCCCCAGCATTTT. Amino acid sequence: CSVAQGLNQPQHF.

This clonotype was detected only a few times. The chain joins TRBV13 to TRBJ2-1; no definite D call. The CDR3 is 22 amino acids. Germline V gives CDR1 PRHDT, CDR2 FYEKMQ (reference sequence). The V end was cut by 5 bases, the J end by 1 base, with 33 bases between. The CDR3 sequence is CASSHPLQGLPLLDGSYNEQFF. DNA for the CDR3: TGTGCCAGCAGCCATCCCCTACAAGGGCTCCCCTTGCTCGATGGGTCCTACAATGAGCAGTTCTTC.

This clonotype showed up many times. The chain recombines TRBV24-1 with TRBJ2-7, with a possible D match to TRBD2 (6 bases). V lost 4 bases to trimming and J lost 2 bases, with 8 bases between them. From germline, CDR1 is KGHDR and CDR2 SFDVKD. The CDR3 runs 13 residues. DNA of the CDR3: TGTGCCACCAGTGAAGGGACTGCCTACGAGCAGTACTTC. This gives the protein CATSEGTAYEQYF.

The table lists this clonotype with many counts. V and J are TRBV24-1 and TRBJ2-1; D ambiguous. Trimming removed 1 base at V and 8 bases at J, with 8 bases between. Germline V CDR1 and CDR2: KGHDR, SFDVKD. This CDR3 has 13 residues. CDR3 DNA: TGTGCCACCAGTGATTTTAATGGCTATGAGCAGTTCTTC. This sequence encodes CATSDFNGYEQFF.

This clonotype turned up a few times. The J gene is TRBJ1-6, the V gene TRBV12-3 or TRBV12-4; TRBD1 agrees at 8 bases. Losses at the gene ends were 4 bases for V and 9 bases for J; bases not matched to a gene: 8. The CDR3 has 15 amino acids. CDR3 sequence: CASSSTGGDSSPLHF. The CDR3 DNA is TGTGCCAGCAGTTCCACAGGGGGGGATTCTTCACCCCTCCACTTT.

This clonotype has just a few counts. The V call is TRBV3-1, the J call TRBJ2-7, with 10 positions matching TRBD2. The V segment lost 8 bases and the J segment 4 bases; nucleotides outside the gene matches: 5. There are 13 residues in the CDR3. The V gene's germline CDR1 is LGHDT and CDR2 YNNKEL (reference sequence). The CDR3 reads CASRLAGRYEQYF. In DNA form, the CDR3 reads TGTGCCAGCCGACTAGCGGGCCGGTACGAGCAGTACTTC.

This clonotype showed up just a few times. V is TRBV6-1 and J is TRBJ2-7; 7 nucleotides match TRBD1. The trim removed 6 bases at V and 2 bases at J, leaving 7 bases unmatched. The CDR3 runs 14 residues. Germline V gene data show CDR1 as MNHNS and CDR2 as SASEGT. In DNA form, the CDR3 reads TGTGCCAGCAGCCGACAGGGCGCAGCCTACGAGCAGTACTTC. Residues: CASSRQGAAYEQYF.

This clonotype was seen only a few times. The J gene is TRBJ2-1, the V gene TRBV9; 8 bases agree with TRBD2. The ends lost 0 bases at V and 7 bases at J; junction bases unmatched: 6. Germline values: CDR1 SGDLS, CDR2 YYNGEE. The CDR3 has 15 residues. For the CDR3, the DNA is TGTGCCAGCAGCGTAGAAGAGCGGGAGATTAATGAGCAGTTCTTC. Its translation: CASSVEEREINEQFF.

The rearrangement joins TRBV7-9 to TRBJ2-5; tentatively, D is TRBD2 (5 bases). CDR3 length: 14 residues. The V end was cut by 5 bases, the J end by 2 bases, with 12 bases between. Looked up from germline, CDR1 is SEHNR and CDR2 is FQNEAQ (reference sequence). CDR3 sequence: CASSPPSSQETQYF. Here the CDR3 DNA reads TGTGCCAGCAGCCCCCCTAGCAGTCAAGAGACCCAGTACTTC.

There are a few counts of this clonotype. The chain couples TRBV29-1 to TRBJ2-1; TRBD2 matches at 7 bases. This CDR3 spans 14 amino acids. CDR1 and CDR2 from the germline V gene are SQVTM and ANQGSEA. Trimming at V came to 4 bases and at J to 5 bases, leaving 8 bases not matched to a gene. DNA for the CDR3: TGCAGCGTTGTTCGGCGGCTAGCGGACAATGAGCAGTTCTTC. Residues: CSVVRRLADNEQFF.

This clonotype was counted a few times. The V gene is TRBV20-1, the J gene TRBJ2-4; D possibly corresponds to TRBD1 (5 bases). Deletions cut 3 bases from V and 4 bases from J, with 16 bases between. Germline V CDR1 and CDR2: DFQATT, SNEGSKA (reference sequence). The CDR3 totals 15 residues. The CDR3 region is CSASGATFLKNIQYF. CDR3 DNA sequence: TGCAGTGCTAGTGGGGCCACTTTCCTAAAAAACATTCAGTACTTC.

This clonotype was seen a handful of times. The chain carries TRBV19 and TRBJ1-1, with D possibly matching TRBD1 (5 bases). Germline values: CDR1 LNHDA, CDR2 SQIVND (reference sequence). V was cut by 7 bases and J by 1 base, with 16 bases left in between. This CDR3 comprises 15 residues. The CDR3 sequence: CASTHQGSQNTEAFF. The CDR3 coding sequence is TGTGCCAGTACCCATCAGGGTAGTCAGAACACTGAAGCTTTCTTT. Variable domain in full (rest from reference TRBV19 and TRBJ1-1): DGGITQSPKYLFRKEGQNVTLSCEQNLNHDAMYWYRQDPGQGLRLIYYSQIVNDFQKGDIAEGYSVSREKKESFPLTVTSAQKNPTAFYLCASTHQGSQNTEAFFGQGTRLTVV.

With regard to this clonotype: An end of the junction does not agree with germline; a read error may underlie this. V gene TRBV3-1 combines with J gene TRBJ2-2; TRBD1 aligns across 9 bases. The CDR3 spans 15 residues. Germline lookup yields CDR1 LGHDT and CDR2 YNNKEL (reference sequence). CDR3 amino acids: CATSQGGQGSGELFF. The CDR3 nucleotides read TGTGCCACCAGCCAAGGGGGACAGGGAAGCGGGGAGCTGTTTTTT. The full variable domain, rest sourced from reference TRBV3-1 and TRBJ2-2, is DTAVSQTPKYLVTQMGNDKSIKCEQNLGHDTMYWYKQDSKKFLKIMFSYNNKELIINETVPNRFSPKSPDKAHLNLHINSLELGDSAVYFCATSQGGQGSGELFFGEGSRLTVL.

This chain links TRBV29-1 with TRBJ1-1, with D unclear. Per the germline V gene, CDR1 is SQVTM and CDR2 is ANQGSEA. V lost 8 bases and J 4 bases, leaving 11 bases between the germline ends. This CDR3 contains 11 residues. The CDR3 sequence is CSSSWGTEAFF. The CDR3, as DNA: TGCAGCTCTAGTTGGGGCACTGAAGCTTTCTTT.

In this sample, this clonotype turned up a few times. The V and J genes are TRBV6-5 and TRBJ2-3, with 8 bases that match TRBD1. From germline, CDR1 is MNHEY and CDR2 SVGAGI. The CDR3 sequence is 15 residues long. J was trimmed by 0 bases and V by 4 bases; bases with no gene match: 3. The CDR3 here is CASSSQGDSTDTQYF. The CDR3 DNA follows: TGTGCCAGCAGTTCACAGGGGGATAGCACAGATACGCAGTATTTT.

This clonotype was observed a handful of times. The J gene is TRBJ2-3, the V gene TRBV29-1, with D maybe TRBD2 (5 bases). CDR3 length: 17 residues. The V gene lost 2 bases and the J gene lost 0 bases, with 18 bases spanning the gap. Per the germline V gene, CDR1 is SQVTM and CDR2 is ANQGSEA. This CDR3 reads CSVESPISSTSTDTQYF. DNA of the CDR3: TGCAGCGTTGAATCCCCTATTTCTAGCACTAGCACAGATACGCAGTATTTT.

This clonotype was seen more than once but under ten times. The chain couples TRBV27 to TRBJ2-1; D may be TRBD2 (5 bases). Per germline, CDR1 MNHEY and CDR2 SMNVEV (reference sequence). This CDR3 is built from 15 residues. Trimming pared 6 bases from V and 4 bases from J, leaving 16 bases between. CDR3 DNA: TGTGCCAGCAGCAAGGCTAGCCACCTTTACAATGAGCAGTTCTTC. Its translation is CASSKASHLYNEQFF.

The sample holds a few counts of this clonotype. V and J are TRBV29-1 and TRBJ2-7, with unresolved D. Germline V gene data show CDR1 as SQVTM and CDR2 as ANQGSEA. Trimming took 2 bases from V and 5 from J, leaving 7 bases between them. The CDR3 has 11 amino acids. The CDR3 is CSVERDDEQYF. CDR3 coding DNA: TGCAGCGTTGAACGAGATGACGAGCAGTACTTC.